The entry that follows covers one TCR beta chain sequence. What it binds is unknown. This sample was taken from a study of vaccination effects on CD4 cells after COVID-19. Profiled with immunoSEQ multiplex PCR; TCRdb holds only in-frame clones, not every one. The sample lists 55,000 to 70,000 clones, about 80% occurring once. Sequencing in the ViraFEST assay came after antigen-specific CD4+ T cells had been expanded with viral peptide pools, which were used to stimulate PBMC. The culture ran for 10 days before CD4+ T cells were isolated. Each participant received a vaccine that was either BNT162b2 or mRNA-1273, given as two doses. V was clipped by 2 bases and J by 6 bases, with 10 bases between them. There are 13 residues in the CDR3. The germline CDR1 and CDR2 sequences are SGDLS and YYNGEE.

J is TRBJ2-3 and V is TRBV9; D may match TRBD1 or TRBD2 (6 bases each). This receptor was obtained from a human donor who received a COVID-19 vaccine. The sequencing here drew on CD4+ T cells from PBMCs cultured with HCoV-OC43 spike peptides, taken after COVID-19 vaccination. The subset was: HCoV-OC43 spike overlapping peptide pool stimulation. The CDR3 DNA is TGTGCCAGCAGCGTCAGGGGAGGTGATACGCAGTATTTT. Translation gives CASSVRGGDTQYF.